Listed below are T cell receptor beta chains from one sample, sequenced in a study of sequential checkpoint blockade in melanoma. TCRdb's table, derived via immunoSEQ multiplex PCR, lists solely in-frame clones and lacks some. The table lists approximately 37,000 clones, 32% of them singletons, with 1.6% in the top ten. The sample here was tumor tissue (inferred from file names), taken from a patient given nivolumab and ipilimumab in sequence. These TCRs come from a human donor with melanoma. CDR3s include the opening cysteine and the closing phenylalanine or tryptophan. A D gene is named only where the DNA matches it firmly. Some rows have no size entry. The others give once, few or many, or a class for an expanded clone.

j_gene: TRBJ2-3
v_gene: TRBV5-1
d_gene: TRBD2
abundance: .
CDR3nt: TGCGCCAGCAGCTTGAGGAGCGGGGCGAGCACAGATACGCAGTATTTT
CDR3aa: CASSLRSGASTDTQYF

j_gene: TRBJ2-3
v_gene: TRBV7-4
d_gene: TRBD2
abundance: .
CDR3nt: TGTGCCAGCAGTGATAAGCCCCCGGGACTAGCGGCCCATACGCAGTATTTT
CDR3aa: CASSDKPPGLAAHTQYF

j_gene: TRBJ2-3
v_gene: TRBV30
d_gene: .
abundance: .
CDR3nt: TGTGCCTGGAACTATGGAGATACGCAGTATTTT
CDR3aa: CAWNYGDTQYF

j_gene: TRBJ1-1
v_gene: TRBV29-1
d_gene: .
abundance: .
CDR3nt: TGCAGCGCCCGAACCTGGGGGGGCACTGAAGCTTTCTTT
CDR3aa: CSARTWGGTEAFF

j_gene: TRBJ1-5
v_gene: TRBV6-8
d_gene: TRBD1
abundance: .
CDR3nt: TGTGCCAGCAGTGGGGACAGGGCCTTCAATCAGCCCCAGCATTTT
CDR3aa: CASSGDRAFNQPQHF

j_gene: TRBJ1-3
v_gene: TRBV15
d_gene: .
abundance: few
CDR3nt: TGTGCCACCAGCAGAGAAGGAAGCACAGCTGGAAACACCATATATTTT
CDR3aa: CATSREGSTAGNTIYF

j_gene: TRBJ1-2
v_gene: TRBV4-1
d_gene: .
abundance: many
CDR3nt: TGCGCCAGCAGCCAAGATCCCCCCTCGGCAGGGAGAGGCTATGGCTACACCTTC
CDR3aa: CASSQDPPSAGRGYGYTF

j_gene: TRBJ2-5
v_gene: TRBV7-6
d_gene: .
abundance: few
CDR3nt: TGTGCCAGCAGCATTAGACTACAGAACCAAGAGACCCAGTACTTC
CDR3aa: CASSIRLQNQETQYF

j_gene: TRBJ2-7
v_gene: TRBV6-8
d_gene: TRBD1
abundance: many
CDR3nt: TGTGCCAGCAGTTACGGGCAGGGGGCCTACGAGCAGTACTTC
CDR3aa: CASSYGQGAYEQYF

j_gene: TRBJ1-2
v_gene: TRBV6-8
d_gene: TRBD1
abundance: .
CDR3nt: TGTGCCATCAGGGGGGATAACTATGGCTACACCTTC
CDR3aa: CAIRGDNYGYTF

j_gene: TRBJ1-3
v_gene: TRBV28
d_gene: TRBD1
abundance: few
CDR3nt: TGTGCCAGCAGCTCCACCGGGACAGGGAACGGAAACACCATATATTTT
CDR3aa: CASSSTGTGNGNTIYF

j_gene: TRBJ2-1
v_gene: TRBV9
d_gene: .
abundance: .
CDR3nt: TGTGCCAGCAGCGTAAGTGGGGGCTCGGGGTTCCTGGGGAATGAGCAGTTCTTC
CDR3aa: CASSVSGGSGFLGNEQFF

j_gene: TRBJ1-5
v_gene: TRBV6-8
d_gene: .
abundance: few
CDR3nt: TGTGCCAGCAGTGACCCCGACAGGATGCCTCAGCCCCAGCATTTT
CDR3aa: CASSDPDRMPQPQHF